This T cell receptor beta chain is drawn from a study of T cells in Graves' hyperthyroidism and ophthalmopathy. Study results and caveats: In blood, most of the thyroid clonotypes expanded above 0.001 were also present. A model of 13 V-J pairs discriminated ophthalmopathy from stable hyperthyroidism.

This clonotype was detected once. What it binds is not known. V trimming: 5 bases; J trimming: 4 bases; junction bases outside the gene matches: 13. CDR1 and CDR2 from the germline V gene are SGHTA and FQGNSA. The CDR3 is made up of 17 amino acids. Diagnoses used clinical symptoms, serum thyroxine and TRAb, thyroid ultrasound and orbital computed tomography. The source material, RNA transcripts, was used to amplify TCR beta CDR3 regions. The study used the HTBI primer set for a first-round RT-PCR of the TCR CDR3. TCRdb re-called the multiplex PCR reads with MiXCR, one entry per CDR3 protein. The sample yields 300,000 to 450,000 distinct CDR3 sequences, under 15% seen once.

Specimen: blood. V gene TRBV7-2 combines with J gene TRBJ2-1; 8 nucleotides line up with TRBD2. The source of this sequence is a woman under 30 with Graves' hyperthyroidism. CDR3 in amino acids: CASSLGLGAGGYNEQFF. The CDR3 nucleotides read TGTGCCAGCAGCCTTGGGTTGGGGGCGGGAGGATACAATGAGCAGTTCTTC.